The source of this T cell receptor beta chain is a study of T cell changes during pregnancy in multiple sclerosis. This CDR3 spans 15 amino acids. CDR1 WSHSY and CDR2 SAAADI come from the germline V gene. Trimming removed 0 bases at V and 6 bases at J, with 12 bases between. Profiling relied on immunoSEQ multiplex PCR, and the TCRdb table lists in-frame clones only, not all of them. The sample holds fewer than 50,000 clones, approximately 91% seen once. This sequence joins TRBV10-2 and TRBJ2-1, with D tentatively TRBD1 (6 bases). This clonotype was sampled from a female donor with multiple sclerosis, enrolled in a pregnancy study. Material: CD8+ T cells from peripheral blood mononuclear cells, obtained after pregnancy. The chain's CDR3 is CASSESMGASNEQFF. The CDR3, as DNA: TGCGCCAGCAGTGAGTCGATGGGGGCGAGCAATGAGCAGTTCTTC.